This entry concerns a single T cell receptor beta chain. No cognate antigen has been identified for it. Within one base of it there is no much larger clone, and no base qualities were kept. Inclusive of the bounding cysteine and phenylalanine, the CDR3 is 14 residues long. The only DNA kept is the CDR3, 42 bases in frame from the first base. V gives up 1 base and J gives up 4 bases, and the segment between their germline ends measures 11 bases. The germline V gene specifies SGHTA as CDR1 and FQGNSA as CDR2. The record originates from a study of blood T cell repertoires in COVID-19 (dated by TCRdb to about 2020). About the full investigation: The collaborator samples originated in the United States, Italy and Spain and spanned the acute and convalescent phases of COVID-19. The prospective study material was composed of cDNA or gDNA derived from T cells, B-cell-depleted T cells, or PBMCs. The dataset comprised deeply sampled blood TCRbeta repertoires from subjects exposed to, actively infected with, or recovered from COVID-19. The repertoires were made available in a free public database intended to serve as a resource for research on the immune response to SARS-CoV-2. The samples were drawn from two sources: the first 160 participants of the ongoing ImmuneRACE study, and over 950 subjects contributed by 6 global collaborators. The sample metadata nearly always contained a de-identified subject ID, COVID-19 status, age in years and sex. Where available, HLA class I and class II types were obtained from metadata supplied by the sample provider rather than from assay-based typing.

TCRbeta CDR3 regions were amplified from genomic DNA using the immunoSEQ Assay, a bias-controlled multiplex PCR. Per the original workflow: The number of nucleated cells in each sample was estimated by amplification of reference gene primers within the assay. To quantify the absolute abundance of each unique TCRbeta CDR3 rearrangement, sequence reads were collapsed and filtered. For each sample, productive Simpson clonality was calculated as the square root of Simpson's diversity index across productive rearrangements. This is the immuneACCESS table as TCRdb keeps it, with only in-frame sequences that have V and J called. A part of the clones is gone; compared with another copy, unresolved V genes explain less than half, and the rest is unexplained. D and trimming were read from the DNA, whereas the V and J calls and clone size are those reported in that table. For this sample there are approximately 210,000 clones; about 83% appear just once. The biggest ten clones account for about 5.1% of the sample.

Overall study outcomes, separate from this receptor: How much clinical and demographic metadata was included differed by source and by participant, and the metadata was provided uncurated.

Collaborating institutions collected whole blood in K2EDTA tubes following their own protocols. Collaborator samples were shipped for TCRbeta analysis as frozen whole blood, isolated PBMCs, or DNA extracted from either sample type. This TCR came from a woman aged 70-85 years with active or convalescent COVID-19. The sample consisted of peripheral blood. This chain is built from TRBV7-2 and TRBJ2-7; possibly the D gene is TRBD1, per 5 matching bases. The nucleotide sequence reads TGTGCCAGCAGCTTAGGCAGGGTGATGTACGAGCAGTACTTC. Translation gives CASSLGRVMYEQYF.